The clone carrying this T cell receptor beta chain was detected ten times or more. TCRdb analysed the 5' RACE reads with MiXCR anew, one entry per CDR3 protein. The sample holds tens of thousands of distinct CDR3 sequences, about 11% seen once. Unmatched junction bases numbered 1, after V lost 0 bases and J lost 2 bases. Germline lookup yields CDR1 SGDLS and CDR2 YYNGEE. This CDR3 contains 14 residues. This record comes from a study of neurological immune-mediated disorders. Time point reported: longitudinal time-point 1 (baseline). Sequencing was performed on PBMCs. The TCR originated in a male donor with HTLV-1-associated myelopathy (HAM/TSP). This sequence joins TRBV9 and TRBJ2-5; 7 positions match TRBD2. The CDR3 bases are TGTGCCAGCAGCGTAGGACTAGCTCAAGAGACCCAGTACTTC. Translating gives CASSVGLAQETQYF.